This is a list of T cell receptor beta chains from one sample in a study of CD8 T cells in ankylosing spondylitis. TCRdb redid the calling of the 5' RACE reads with MiXCR, one entry per CDR3 protein. The table includes over 200,000 distinct CDR3 sequences, 15% to 20% detected once. The sample was blood, either unsorted or a sorted T cell fraction (not recorded which). The receptors were sampled from a male donor with ankylosing spondylitis. CDR3s include the opening cysteine and the closing phenylalanine or tryptophan. The D gene is left open where the match is weak. Some rows have no size entry. The others give once, few or many, or a class for an expanded clone.

few,NA,TRBV2,TRBJ2-2,CPSSEPGELFF,TGTCCCAGCAGTGAACCCGGGGAGCTGTTTTTT
few,NA,TRBV20-1,TRBJ2-1,CSARLKTYNEQFF,TGCAGTGCTAGACTTAAAACCTACAATGAGCAGTTCTTC
NA,NA,TRBV10-1,TRBJ1-1,CASSNHRRTMNTEAFF,TGCGCCAGCAGTAACCACCGGCGGACGATGAACACTGAAGCTTTCTTT
few,TRBD2,TRBV5-6,TRBJ2-1,CASSNFESGSHEQFF,TGTGCCAGCAGCAACTTCGAAAGCGGGAGTCATGAGCAGTTCTTC
NA,TRBD1,TRBV5-1,TRBJ1-2,CASSATGEGYGYTF,TGCGCCAGCAGCGCGACAGGGGAAGGGTATGGCTACACCTTC
NA,NA,TRBV13,TRBJ1-6,CASSLGRVTPLHF,TGTGCCAGCAGCTTAGGGCGGGTGACGCCCCTCCACTTT
few,NA,TRBV29-1,TRBJ2-7,CSVVGGQNPTYEQYF,TGCAGCGTTGTGGGGGGGCAGAATCCGACTTACGAGCAGTACTTC
few,NA,TRBV4-3,TRBJ1-2,CASSQDGGVHGYTF,TGCGCCAGCAGCCAAGATGGGGGAGTCCATGGCTACACCTTC
NA,NA,TRBV7-9,TRBJ2-7,CASSGEGGSYEQYF,TGTGCCAGCAGCGGGGAAGGGGGTAGCTACGAGCAGTACTTC
many,NA,TRBV4-3,TRBJ2-1,CASSQEGTSSYNEQFF,TGCGCCAGCAGCCAAGAAGGTACTAGCTCCTACAATGAGCAGTTCTTC
NA,NA,TRBV12-3/TRBV12-4,TRBJ1-1,CASSLGTKLGNTEAFF,TGTGCCAGCAGTTTAGGGACAAAATTGGGGAACACTGAAGCTTTCTTT
NA,NA,TRBV4-1,TRBJ1-2,CASSQDQGDYGYTF,TGCGCCAGCAGCCAAGATCAGGGCGACTATGGCTACACCTTC
many,TRBD2,TRBV12-3/TRBV12-4,TRBJ2-7,CASSRTTSGREEEQYF,TGTGCCAGCAGTAGGACAACTAGCGGGAGAGAAGAAGAGCAGTACTTC
few,NA,TRBV4-3,TRBJ1-1,CASSQGSGYTEAFF,TGCGCCAGCAGCCAAGGTTCGGGCTACACTGAAGCTTTCTTT
NA,NA,TRBV6-1,TRBJ2-7,CASISPHSYEQYF,TGTGCCAGCATATCTCCCCACTCCTACGAGCAGTACTTC
NA,TRBD1,TRBV20-1,TRBJ1-2,CSAFFFEPGQGTSNYGYTF,TGCAGTGCTTTTTTCTTCGAACCGGGACAGGGGACCTCAAACTATGGCTACACCTTC
NA,NA,TRBV7-2,TRBJ2-3,CASSPVRGTDTQYF,TGTGCCAGCAGCCCGGTACGAGGCACAGATACGCAGTATTTT
few,TRBD2,TRBV29-1,TRBJ2-1,CSVGLAVYNEQFF,TGCAGCGTGGGTCTAGCGGTCTACAATGAGCAGTTCTTC
few,NA,TRBV4-2,TRBJ2-3,CASSQEYLGTDTQYF,TGTGCCAGCAGCCAAGAGTACCTAGGCACAGATACGCAGTATTTT
NA,NA,TRBV7-2,TRBJ2-1,CASSPSWASYNEQFF,TGTGCCAGCAGCCCTAGCTGGGCCTCCTACAATGAGCAGTTCTTC
NA,NA,TRBV7-9,TRBJ1-2,CASSGPQGWYGYTF,TGTGCCAGCAGCGGTCCCCAGGGATGGTATGGCTACACCTTC
few,TRBD2,TRBV4-1,TRBJ2-1,CASSLTSGRAEEQFF,TGCGCCAGCAGCCTGACTAGCGGGAGGGCGGAGGAGCAGTTCTTC
NA,NA,TRBV27,TRBJ1-1,CASNYLGRDTEAFF,TGTGCCAGCAACTACCTTGGAAGAGACACTGAAGCTTTCTTT
NA,NA,TRBV7-8,TRBJ1-5,CASSLDTGSGVMPQHF,TGTGCCAGCAGCTTAGATACGGGGAGCGGTGTTATGCCCCAGCATTTT
NA,TRBD1,TRBV5-1,TRBJ1-5,CASSLGDREGQPQHF,TGCGCCAGCAGCTTGGGAGACAGGGAAGGTCAGCCCCAGCATTTT
NA,NA,TRBV6-6,TRBJ2-7,CASASGTYEQYF,TGTGCCAGCGCTTCGGGAACCTACGAGCAGTACTTC
many,TRBD1,TRBV4-1,TRBJ2-1,CASSQEKGDRPMSYEQFF,TGCGCCAGCAGCCAAGAAAAGGGGGACAGGCCAATGTCGTATGAGCAGTTCTTC
NA,TRBD1,TRBV12-3/TRBV12-4,TRBJ2-5,CASSWTGVKETQYF,TGTGCCAGCAGTTGGACAGGAGTAAAGGAGACCCAGTACTTC
few,TRBD1,TRBV7-9,TRBJ2-1,CASSPPGQGWNEQFF,TGTGCCAGCAGCCCGCCGGGACAGGGTTGGAATGAGCAGTTCTTC
NA,NA,TRBV27,TRBJ1-2,CASSGSGTQHGYTF,TGTGCCAGCAGTGGGTCCGGGACCCAGCATGGCTACACCTTC
many,TRBD1,TRBV12-3/TRBV12-4,TRBJ2-2,CASSQTGLGGELFF,TGTGCCAGCAGCCAGACAGGGTTGGGCGGGGAGCTGTTTTTT
NA,TRBD2,TRBV12-3/TRBV12-4,TRBJ2-3,CASSLLRTSGITDTQYF,TGTGCCAGCAGTTTACTTAGGACTAGCGGGATAACAGATACGCAGTATTTT
many,NA,TRBV4-1,TRBJ1-5,CASSQPGNDQPQHF,TGCGCCAGCAGCCAACCAGGGAACGATCAGCCCCAGCATTTT
few,NA,TRBV12-3/TRBV12-4,TRBJ2-3,CASSPEWGADTQYF,TGTGCCAGCAGCCCCGAGTGGGGCGCAGATACGCAGTATTTT
NA,NA,TRBV28,TRBJ2-1,CASSPACPTDYNEQFF,TGTGCCAGCAGTCCCGCGTGCCCAACGGACTACAATGAGCAGTTCTTC
few,NA,TRBV6-1,TRBJ2-3,CASQWGEGGATDTQYF,TGTGCCAGCCAGTGGGGCGAGGGGGGGGCGACAGATACGCAGTATTTT
NA,NA,TRBV2,TRBJ2-7,CASSEGPPSSYEQYF,TGTGCCAGCAGTGAAGGGCCTCCAAGCTCCTACGAGCAGTACTTC
few,NA,TRBV7-9,TRBJ1-1,CASSLGVEGRFEAFF,TGTGCCAGCAGCTTAGGTGTTGAGGGACGCTTTGAAGCTTTCTTT
few,NA,TRBV7-9,TRBJ2-5,CASSLGLGGTREETQYF,TGTGCCAGCAGCTTAGGTCTGGGGGGAACAAGGGAAGAGACCCAGTACTTC
few,TRBD1,TRBV5-1,TRBJ1-2,CASSWTGQPDGYTF,TGCGCCAGCAGCTGGACGGGACAGCCGGATGGCTACACCTTC
NA,TRBD2,TRBV20-1,TRBJ2-3,CSAYGTTTDTQYF,TGCAGTGCTTATGGGACTACCACAGATACGCAGTATTTT
many,TRBD2,TRBV3-1,TRBJ2-1,CASSQTGLGNEQFF,TGTGCCAGCAGCCAAACGGGACTAGGGAATGAGCAGTTCTTC
NA,TRBD2,TRBV11-2,TRBJ2-5,CASVLSGGQETQYF,TGTGCCAGCGTTCTTAGCGGGGGACAAGAGACCCAGTACTTC
NA,NA,TRBV10-1,TRBJ2-3,CASSESLGRRVDTQYF,TGCGCCAGCAGTGAATCACTCGGACGGAGGGTAGATACGCAGTATTTT
few,NA,TRBV27,TRBJ1-2,CASSSGTAVYGYTF,TGTGCCAGCAGTTCCGGGACGGCGGTCTATGGCTACACCTTC
few,TRBD2,TRBV19,TRBJ2-7,CASSPGGSGYEQYF,TGTGCCAGTAGTCCAGGCGGGAGCGGGTACGAGCAGTACTTC
many,TRBD1,TRBV14,TRBJ2-1,CASSQTGTVDYNEQFF,TGTGCCAGCAGCCAGACCGGGACAGTAGACTACAATGAGCAGTTCTTC
NA,NA,TRBV7-9,TRBJ1-4,CASSLSPGSTNEKLFF,TGTGCCAGCAGCTTAAGCCCAGGGTCGACTAATGAAAAACTGTTTTTT
NA,TRBD2,TRBV27,TRBJ2-1,CASNPGTGGPVNEQFF,TGTGCCAGCAACCCCGGAACGGGGGGGCCTGTTAATGAGCAGTTCTTC
many,NA,TRBV29-1,TRBJ2-7,CSVEGGQGYEQYF,TGCAGCGTTGAAGGGGGGCAGGGATACGAGCAGTACTTC
NA,NA,TRBV7-7,TRBJ2-2,CASSLGPRGGSEPGELFF,TGTGCCAGCAGCTTAGGCCCTCGAGGTGGTTCGGAACCCGGGGAGCTGTTTTTT
few,NA,TRBV9,TRBJ2-1,CASSVAGWAQGSPHYNEQFF,TGTGCCAGCAGCGTAGCGGGGTGGGCTCAGGGGTCACCCCACTACAATGAGCAGTTCTTC
many,TRBD1,TRBV29-1,TRBJ2-1,CSVEGLGQYNEQFF,TGCAGCGTTGAGGGGCTGGGACAGTACAATGAGCAGTTCTTC
NA,NA,TRBV9,TRBJ1-2,CASSVEGGSWVSGYTF,TGTGCCAGCAGCGTAGAGGGTGGGAGTTGGGTCTCTGGCTACACCTTC
NA,NA,TRBV15,TRBJ2-5,CATSGGSQETQYF,TGTGCCACCAGCGGTGGTAGCCAAGAGACCCAGTACTTC